Sequencing of this T cell receptor (beta chain) was carried out in a study of blood T cell repertoires in COVID-19. The germline V and J ends were trimmed by 6 bases and 0 bases, with 12 bases remaining between them. CDR1 and CDR2 (germline): ENHRY, SYGVKD. There are 14 residues in the CDR3. Libraries were prepared by immunoSEQ multiplex PCR; TCRdb keeps only in-frame clonotypes and omits some of them. The sample yields roughly 60,000 clones, approximately 84% seen once. The sequencing sample was made of peripheral blood. The clonotype comes from a man aged 60 to 69 with acute or convalescent COVID-19. This chain joins TRBV10-3 and TRBJ2-7, with a weak D call TRBD1 (6 bases). Written as DNA, the CDR3 is TGTGCCATCAGCGATCGGGACACCTCCTACGAGCAGTACTTC. Translating it yields CAISDRDTSYEQYF.